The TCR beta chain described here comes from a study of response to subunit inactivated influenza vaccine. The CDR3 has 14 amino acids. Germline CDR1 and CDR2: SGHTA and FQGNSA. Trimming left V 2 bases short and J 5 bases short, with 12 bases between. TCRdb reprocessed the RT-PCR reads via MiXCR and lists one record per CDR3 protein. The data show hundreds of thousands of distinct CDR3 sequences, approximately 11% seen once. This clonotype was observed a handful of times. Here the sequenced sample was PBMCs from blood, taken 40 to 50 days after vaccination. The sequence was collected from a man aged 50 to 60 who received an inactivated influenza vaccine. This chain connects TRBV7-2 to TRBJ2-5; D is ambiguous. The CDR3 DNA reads TGTGCCAGCAGCTTAAGGGCTTTCTCGGAGACCCAGTACTTC. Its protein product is CASSLRAFSETQYF.